The rows below give T cell receptor beta chains drawn from one sample of a study of CD8+ T cells in alopecia areata. TCRdb's copy holds only in-frame clones and misses some; the assay was immunoSEQ multiplex PCR. The table lists 45,000 to 60,000 clones, around 96% of them singletons, with 25% to 30% in the top ten. The source material was CD8+ T cells sorted from blood, sampled at week 0. These receptors were obtained from a human donor with alopecia areata. CDR3s include the opening cysteine and the closing phenylalanine or tryptophan.

TRBV4-1,TRBJ2-5,CASSQDRQISTRGTQYF
TRBV7-2,TRBJ2-2,CASTPPGQLNTGELFF
TRBV4-1,TRBJ2-2,CASSQDGSGFTGELFF
TRBV30,TRBJ1-1,CAWNKGREVTEAFF
TRBV30,TRBJ2-3,CAWSVGTASTDTQYF
TRBV11-2,TRBJ2-3,CASSSRPDTQYF
TRBV6-6,TRBJ2-7,CASSSAGVEQYF
TRBV7-9,TRBJ2-7,CASSLKGRYEQYF
TRBV2,TRBJ2-7,CASSETAPGQGYYEQYF
TRBV7-9,TRBJ1-1,CASSSFPEAFF
TRBV7-2,TRBJ2-2,CASSLVSGANTGELFF
TRBV27,TRBJ2-3,CASSLLLAGGTDTQYF
TRBV6-5,TRBJ1-5,CASDSSNQPQHF
TRBV19,TRBJ2-3,CASSIDSAPTDTQYF
TRBV6-5,TRBJ2-7,CASSYSGTGGYEQYF
TRBV2,TRBJ2-5,CASSDLKDYLQETQYF
TRBV13,TRBJ2-7,CASSAGFYEQYF
TRBV7-9,TRBJ1-5,CASSSTSGKPQHF
TRBV21-1,TRBJ2-1,CASSDGTSFHEQFF
TRBV7-6,TRBJ2-7,CASSPAGSYEQYF
TRBV4-2,TRBJ1-2,CASSQDPPTYGYTF
TRBV4-3,TRBJ2-7,CASSQGPRQAYEQYF
TRBV30,TRBJ2-5,CAWSGGERGTETQYF
TRBV29-1,TRBJ2-2,CSVGRTGELFF
TRBV19,TRBJ2-7,CASSARQGGEQYF
TRBV19,TRBJ2-7,CASSMIINYEQYF
TRBV29-1,TRBJ2-1,CSVEDSRDRSSWSYNEQFF